The clone carrying this T cell receptor beta chain was detected only a few times. Its antigen is undetermined. This sample stems from a study of regulatory T cells in long-lasting Graves disease. The V gene lost 4 bases and the J gene lost 7 bases, with 11 bases spanning the gap. Germline assignment: CDR1 SGHVS and CDR2 FNYEAQ. The CDR3 is 14 amino acids. Study-wide points: Less diverse TCR repertoires were seen in persistent Graves' patients than in newly diagnosed ones.

TCR beta libraries were built with iRepertoire HTBI primers and Arm-PCR of CDR3 regions. One entry per CDR3 protein results from TCRdb running MiXCR on the multiplex PCR reads. The top ten hold 7.1% of the sample, which has roughly 500,000 distinct CDR3 sequences, about a fifth seen once. As to time point: persistent/refractory GD, antithyroid drugs over 5 years with positive TRAb. Scientists built the TCR library using RNA that was extracted from PBMCs. This receptor was taken from a female donor with Graves disease. Sequences were derived from peripheral blood mononuclear cells (PBMCs), sampled when the disease was refractory, from a patient treated with antithyroid drugs. This sequence joins TRBV7-6 and TRBJ1-6, with unresolved D. DNA for the CDR3: TGTGCCAGCAGCTCTCCGACGGACAATTCACCCCTCCACTTT. This translates into CASSSPTDNSPLHF.